The 18 T cell receptor beta chains below all came from one sample that was sequenced in a study of T cell changes during pregnancy in multiple sclerosis. Assay used: immunoSEQ multiplex PCR; TCRdb lists only in-frame clones, some missing. The sample has fewer than 50,000 clones; roughly 93% are singletons. The material was CD8+ T cells from peripheral blood mononuclear cells, obtained in the first trimester of pregnancy. These receptors all stem from a female donor with multiple sclerosis, enrolled in a pregnancy study.

The chain carries TRBV9 and TRBJ2-3; 9 positions agree with TRBD2. Germline CDR1 is SGDLS and CDR2 is YYNGEE. CDR3 length: 16 residues. Trimming cost V 2 bases and J 3 bases; bases outside gene matches: 7. CDR3 region: CASSVRGGAITDTQYF. CDR3 sequence (DNA): TGTGCCAGCAGCGTGCGCGGGGGGGCGATAACAGATACGCAGTATTTT.

V and J are TRBV7-9 and TRBJ2-3; TRBD2 matches at 8 bases. V gave up 5 bases and J gave up 6 bases; unmatched junction bases: 4. There are 13 residues in the CDR3. Looked up from germline, CDR1 is SEHNR and CDR2 is FQNEAQ (reference sequence). In nucleotides, the CDR3 is TGTGCCAGCAGCCGGGGGGGCCCGGATACGCAGTATTTT. Its protein is CASSRGGPDTQYF.

The rearrangement links TRBV28 to TRBJ2-7; 11 bases map to TRBD2. After removal of 6 bases from V and 6 bases from J, the junction contained 4 bases not matched to a gene. From germline, CDR1 is MDHEN and CDR2 SYDVKM. The CDR3 has 13 amino acids. The DNA of the CDR3 is TGTGCCAGCAGACCCGGACTAGCGGGCGAGCAGTACTTC. It is translated as CASRPGLAGEQYF.

This chain links TRBV13 with TRBJ2-7; 9 bases align to TRBD1. This CDR3 contains 15 residues. Looked up from germline, CDR1 is PRHDT and CDR2 is FYEKMQ (reference sequence). The ends lost 5 bases at V and 4 bases at J; junction bases unmatched: 9. The CDR3 nucleotides are TGTGCCAGCAGCCATTCCGGGACAGGGAGATACGAGCAGTACTTC. Translating gives CASSHSGTGRYEQYF.

The chain recombines TRBV2 with TRBJ2-3; D gene uncertain. V dropped 3 bases and J dropped 3 bases, with 4 bases sitting between them. Germline V lookup: CDR1 SNHLY, CDR2 FYNNEI. This CDR3 has 12 residues. Here the CDR3 reads CASSDRTDTQYF. DNA of the CDR3: TGTGCCAGCAGTGACAGGACAGATACGCAGTATTTT.

V gene TRBV4-1 combines with J gene TRBJ1-2; D gene unclear. V was pared by 1 base and J by 8 bases, with 8 bases between. The CDR3 spans 12 residues. The germline V gene has CDR1 MGHRA and CDR2 YSYEKL. The CDR3 DNA is TGCGCCAGCAGCCAAGGAGGAGGAGGCTACACCTTC. This codes for CASSQGGGGYTF.

V and J are TRBV27 and TRBJ1-5; D might be TRBD1 (5 bases). Germline V gene lookup returns CDR1 MNHEY and CDR2 SMNVEV (reference sequence). CDR3 size: 15 residues. The V gene lost 2 bases and the J gene lost 6 bases, with 14 bases spanning the gap. Written as DNA, the CDR3 is TGTGCCAGCAGTTTAAGTTCGGGGGTGTCTCAGCCCCAGCATTTT. Amino acids: CASSLSSGVSQPQHF.

The chain is built from TRBV5-1 and TRBJ1-1; TRBD1 aligns across 8 bases. The CDR3 totals 14 residues. The junction had 4 bases not matched to a gene; V was cut back by 2 bases and J by 4 bases. CDR1 SGHRS and CDR2 YFSETQ come from the germline V gene. In DNA form, the CDR3 reads TGCGCCAGCAGCTTAAAAACAGGGGGCACTGAAGCTTTCTTT. Its translation: CASSLKTGGTEAFF.

The chain is built from TRBV27 and TRBJ2-7, with 8 bases that match TRBD2. J was trimmed by 3 bases and V by 0 bases; bases with no gene match: 7. There are 16 residues in the CDR3. Germline V gene sequence: CDR1 MNHEY, CDR2 SMNVEV (reference sequence). CDR3 DNA sequence: TGTGCCAGCAGTTTATCCTCGGGACTAGGATACTACGAGCAGTACTTC. It yields the protein CASSLSSGLGYYEQYF.

The chain couples TRBV7-3 to TRBJ2-2; tentatively, D is TRBD2 (5 bases). This CDR3 has 15 residues. The germline V gene has CDR1 SGHTA and CDR2 FQGTGA. Trimming removed 11 bases from V and 3 bases from J, with 19 bases in between. Written as DNA, the CDR3 is TGTGCCGCGGGCAGGTCCTACACTTACACCGGGGAGCTGTTTTTT. Translating it yields CAAGRSYTYTGELFF.

This chain links TRBV28 with TRBJ2-5; possible D gene TRBD2, 5 bases. Trimming stripped 5 bases from V and 5 bases from J, with 24 bases between. Germline loops: CDR1 MDHEN, CDR2 SYDVKM. CDR3 length: 17 amino acids. The CDR3 region has the DNA TGTGCCAGCAGTGGACTCCCGACGGCTATACTCCGGGAGACCCAGTACTTC. It is translated as CASSGLPTAILRETQYF.

In its sample, this clone was seen once. This chain connects TRBV4-1 to TRBJ1-1; D is ambiguous. Germline loops: CDR1 MGHRA, CDR2 YSYEKL. The CDR3 is made up of 14 amino acids. The V end lost 4 bases, the J end lost 1 base, and 10 bases lay between the germline ends. CDR3 region: CASSPPVANTEAFF. The CDR3 DNA reads TGCGCCAGCAGCCCCCCTGTAGCGAACACTGAAGCTTTCTTT.

This chain uses TRBV10-3 with TRBJ2-7; the match to TRBD2 covers 11 bases. V trimming: 6 bases; J trimming: 3 bases; junction bases outside the gene matches: 4. The CDR3 totals 14 residues. Germline CDR1 reads ENHRY; CDR2 reads SYGVKD. The CDR3 sequence: CAISPGTSGYEQYF. CDR3 nucleotides: TGTGCCATCAGCCCCGGGACTAGCGGCTACGAGCAGTACTTC.

The rearrangement joins TRBV5-8 to TRBJ1-1, with no clear D. The V end was cut by 4 bases, the J end by 7 bases, with 17 bases between. The CDR3 contains 14 residues. CDR1 is SGHTS and CDR2 is YDEGEE in the germline V gene. The CDR3 protein is CASSRYGEGGEAFF. Here the CDR3 DNA reads TGTGCCAGCAGCCGATACGGGGAGGGAGGTGAAGCTTTCTTT.

The CDR3 DNA reads as TGCGCCAGCAGCTTGGTGGACAGGGGGTTAAGAGAGACCCAGTACTTC. Translating it yields CASSLVDRGLRETQYF. V gene TRBV5-1 combines with J gene TRBJ2-5; 10 bases align to TRBD1. Germline lookup yields CDR1 SGHRS and CDR2 YFSETQ. The CDR3 totals 16 residues. J gave up 4 bases and V 0 bases, and 6 bases lay outside the gene matches.

The J gene is TRBJ2-7, the V gene TRBV10-2; 11 positions match TRBD1. This CDR3 is 13 amino acids long. Trimming took 8 bases from V and 6 from J; bases not matched to a gene: 6. Per the germline V gene, CDR1 is WSHSY and CDR2 is SAAADI. The CDR3 here is CASLGQGVREQYF. The CDR3 coding sequence is TGCGCCAGCCTGGGACAGGGGGTCCGCGAGCAGTACTTC.

The DNA of the CDR3 is TGCGCCAGCAGCCAAGATTGGCTAGATACGCAGTATTTT. It translates to CASSQDWLDTQYF. The rearrangement joins TRBV4-3 to TRBJ2-3; D is unresolved. This CDR3 has 13 amino acids. CDR1 is LGHNA and CDR2 is YSLEER in the germline V gene. Trimming removed 0 bases from V and 5 bases from J, with 6 bases in between.

The chain uses TRBV27 and TRBJ1-1, with a possible D match to TRBD1 (6 bases). The CDR3 runs to 14 residues. V lost 3 bases to trimming and J lost 5 bases, with 13 bases between them. Per germline, CDR1 MNHEY and CDR2 SMNVEV (reference sequence). CDR3 in amino acids: CASSFLGGGTEAFF. CDR3 nucleotide sequence: TGTGCCAGCAGTTTCTTAGGGGGGGGGACTGAAGCTTTCTTT.